Shown below are 21 T cell receptor beta chains from a single sample sequenced in a study of blood T cell repertoires in COVID-19. Data came from immunoSEQ multiplex PCR; TCRdb stores just in-frame clones and leaves some out. The repertoire holds about 160,000 clones, with around 84% as singletons. Sequencing was performed on PBMCs or T cells enriched from blood (not recorded which). These receptor sequences come from a woman in her fifties or sixties who had recovered from COVID-19.

This clone was picked up one time. CDR3 DNA: TGCGCCAGCAGCCTCTTAGGGGTAGGGGCTATATCCGGGGAGCTGTTTTTT. This sequence encodes CASSLLGVGAISGELFF. This chain links TRBV4-1 with TRBJ2-2, with D perhaps TRBD1 (5 bases). Between the trimmed V and J ends, which lost 4 bases and 6 bases, there was a span of 21 bases. CDR3 length: 17 residues. Per the germline V gene, CDR1 is MGHRA and CDR2 is YSYEKL.

This clone is a singleton in its sample. The rearrangement links TRBV5-6 to TRBJ2-1; 8 bases line up with TRBD2. CDR1 SGHDT and CDR2 YYEEEE come from the germline V gene. Trimming cost V 2 bases and J 1 base; bases outside gene matches: 5. This CDR3 has 16 amino acids. CDR3 in amino acids: CASSLRRGVSYNEQFF. In nucleotides, the CDR3 is TGTGCCAGCAGCTTAAGGCGGGGGGTATCCTACAATGAGCAGTTCTTC. Looking up the rest from reference TRBV5-6 and TRBJ2-1 gives the full variable domain: DAGVTQSPTHLIKTRGQQVTLRCSPKSGHDTVSWYQQALGQGPQFIFQYYEEEERQRGNFPDRFSGHQFPNYSSELNVNALLLGDSALYLCASSLRRGVSYNEQFFGPGTRLTVL.

This sequence joins TRBV19 and TRBJ2-4; 9 positions agree with TRBD1. There are 18 residues in the CDR3. The germline V gene encodes CDR1 LNHDA and CDR2 SQIVND (reference sequence). The junction had 6 bases not matched to a gene; V was cut back by 0 bases and J by 0 bases. The CDR3 here is CASSIDGTGIGAKNIQYF. The CDR3 coding sequence is TGTGCCAGTAGTATAGACGGGACAGGGATCGGAGCCAAAAACATTCAGTACTTC.

CDR3 sequence reads: CASSYSISRPEAFF. The CDR3 DNA reads TGTGCCAGCAGTTACTCGATATCCAGGCCTGAAGCTTTCTTT. The rearrangement uses TRBV6-6 and TRBJ1-1; D is unresolved. CDR3 length equals 14 residues. The ends were cut back, 0 bases at V and 6 bases at J, with 11 bases in the middle. Germline V gene sequence: CDR1 MNHNY, CDR2 SVGAGI (reference sequence).

This clone was seen a few times. The chain has TRBV6-2 or TRBV6-3 and TRBJ1-2, with 7 nucleotides matching TRBD1. Germline CDR1 and CDR2: MNHEY and SVGEGT. The CDR3 loop spans 15 amino acids. V was clipped by 5 bases and J by 6 bases; unmatched bases: 12. The CDR3 DNA reads as TGTGCCAGCAGTCAGCAGGCGACAGGGAACCATGGCTACACCTTC. Translating it yields CASSQQATGNHGYTF.

V usage is TRBV11-3 and J usage is TRBJ2-1, with a tentative D call TRBD2 (7 bases). The ends were cut back, 3 bases at V and 5 bases at J, with 14 bases in the middle. The CDR3 runs to 15 residues. Germline CDR1 SGHNT, CDR2 YENEEA. Here the CDR3 DNA reads TGTGCCAGCAGCTTTTCCCGGGGGGCCGACAATGAGCAGTTCTTC. Its protein product is CASSFSRGADNEQFF.

The chain links TRBV5-6 to TRBJ2-5, with 8 bases that match TRBD1. Germline trimming cut 0 bases from V and 3 bases from J; bases unmatched to any gene: 4. The germline V gene encodes CDR1 SGHDT and CDR2 YYEEEE. The CDR3 has 15 residues. The CDR3 DNA sequence: TGTGCCAGCAGCTTGGTCTCAGGGGGCGAAGAGACCCAGTACTTC. The encoded protein is CASSLVSGGEETQYF. The entire variable domain, with the rest obtained from reference TRBV5-6 and TRBJ2-5, is as follows: DAGVTQSPTHLIKTRGQQVTLRCSPKSGHDTVSWYQQALGQGPQFIFQYYEEEERQRGNFPDRFSGHQFPNYSSELNVNALLLGDSALYLCASSLVSGGEETQYFGPGTRLLVL.

In this sample, this clone turned up once. This chain connects TRBV6-5 to TRBJ1-6; D is unresolved. This CDR3 spans 13 amino acids. Trimming pared 0 bases from V and 7 bases from J, leaving 4 bases between. The germline gives CDR1 MNHEY, CDR2 SVGAGI. The CDR3 is CASSYSQNSPLHF. CDR3 coding DNA: TGTGCCAGCAGTTACTCACAGAATTCACCCCTCCACTTT.

The chain employs TRBV5-1 and TRBJ1-3; unclear D gene. The V and J ends lost 0 bases and 7 bases respectively, with 11 bases between them. This CDR3 region has 14 residues. Germline values: CDR1 SGHRS, CDR2 YFSETQ. The CDR3 region has the DNA TGCGCCAGCAGCTTGGGCGTTACTGAGAACACCATATATTTT. Its translation is CASSLGVTENTIYF.

The V call is TRBV7-2, the J call TRBJ2-1; 11 bases agree with TRBD1. Trimming at V came to 3 bases and at J to 4 bases, leaving 2 bases not matched to a gene. Germline assignment: CDR1 SGHTA and CDR2 FQGNSA. The CDR3 extends over 15 amino acids. CDR3 in amino acids: CASSFGQGAYNEQFF. For the CDR3, the DNA is TGTGCCAGCAGCTTCGGACAGGGGGCGTACAATGAGCAGTTCTTC.

This clone was observed a single time. The V call is TRBV10-1, the J call TRBJ2-7; D is possibly TRBD1 (5 bases). CDR3 size: 14 residues. Germline assignment: CDR1 WNHNN and CDR2 SYGVQD (reference sequence). With 0 bases removed from V and 3 bases from J, the gap between germline ends came to 9 bases. CDR3 amino acids: CASSESSGNYEQYF. The CDR3 coding sequence is TGCGCCAGCAGTGAGTCGTCAGGGAACTACGAGCAGTACTTC.

The chain has TRBV28 and TRBJ1-5; D gene unclear. V lost 5 bases and J lost 3, with 5 bases in between. The CDR3 is 12 amino acids. CDR1 is MDHEN and CDR2 is SYDVKM in the germline V gene. The DNA for the CDR3 is TGTGCCAGCAGTACTTACAATCAGCCCCAGCATTTT. As protein: CASSTYNQPQHF.

V usage is TRBV20-1 and J usage is TRBJ2-7; TRBD1 agrees at 11 bases. V lost 3 bases and J lost 7; bases outside the gene matches: 5. CDR3 length: 13 residues. The germline V gene has CDR1 DFQATT and CDR2 SNEGSKA (reference sequence). This chain's CDR3 is CSASGQGAGEQYF. The CDR3 bases are TGCAGTGCTAGTGGACAGGGGGCGGGGGAGCAGTACTTC.

This chain uses TRBV7-8 with TRBJ2-5; maybe TRBD2 (8 bases). This CDR3 has 17 amino acids. Germline V gene lookup returns CDR1 SGHVS and CDR2 FQNEAQ. V was clipped by 5 bases and J by 5 bases, with 24 bases between them. CDR3 DNA: TGTGCCAGCAGCCGAGGGGGCGGAGCGGGAGTTCTTGAGACCCAGTACTTC. This encodes CASSRGGGAGVLETQYF.

The chain links TRBV6-2 or TRBV6-3 to TRBJ1-4; D is ambiguous. V lost 2 bases, J lost 8 bases, and 6 bases lay in between. The CDR3 runs 12 residues. Germline CDR1 MNHEY, CDR2 SVGEGT. CDR3 loop: CASSYLSEKLFF. The DNA of the CDR3 is TGTGCCAGCAGTTACCTATCGGAAAAACTGTTTTTT.

The chain carries TRBV9 and TRBJ2-3, with 8 bases lining up with TRBD1. With V trimmed by 0 bases and J by 5 bases, 17 bases remained unmatched. CDR1 is SGDLS and CDR2 is YYNGEE in the germline V gene. The CDR3 sequence is 19 residues long. CDR3 nucleotides: TGTGCCAGCAGCGTAGCTTTCCCAACCGGGACAGGCATCCGAGATACGCAGTATTTT. It specifies CASSVAFPTGTGIRDTQYF. Together with reference TRBV9 and TRBJ2-3, the CDR3 gives the full variable domain: DSGVTQTPKHLITATGQRVTLRCSPRSGDLSVYWYQQSLDQGLQFLIQYYNGEERAKGNILERFSAQQFPDLHSELNLSSLELGDSALYFCASSVAFPTGTGIRDTQYFGPGTRLTVL.

The V call is TRBV25-1, the J call TRBJ1-3; D remains unclear. The V gene's germline CDR1 is MGHDK and CDR2 SYGVNS. The CDR3 has 14 amino acids. V was cut by 6 bases and J by 10 bases, with 19 bases left in between. The CDR3 DNA reads TGTGCCAGCAGCTCTACAGCACGACGGAATACCATATATTTT. Amino acids: CASSSTARRNTIYF.

This rearrangement joins TRBV28 to TRBJ1-1; maybe TRBD1 (5 bases). The V and J ends lost 1 base and 1 base respectively, with 7 bases between them. Germline V gene lookup returns CDR1 MDHEN and CDR2 SYDVKM. This CDR3 has 14 amino acids. The CDR3 protein is CASSLLQENTEAFF. The CDR3 DNA reads as TGTGCCAGCAGTTTATTACAGGAGAACACTGAAGCTTTCTTT.

This clone was seen more than once but under ten times. The rearrangement links TRBV28 to TRBJ2-1; 8 nucleotides line up with TRBD2. Germline V CDR1 and CDR2: MDHEN, SYDVKM. This CDR3 has 19 amino acids. J was trimmed by 5 bases and V by 4 bases; bases with no gene match: 19. CDR3 loop: CASSSSPRLARLLNNEQFF. CDR3 DNA: TGTGCCAGCAGTTCCAGCCCAAGACTAGCGAGACTCTTAAACAATGAGCAGTTCTTC.

The chain joins TRBV27 to TRBJ2-5; tentatively, D is TRBD2 (5 bases). V shed 3 bases and J shed 4 bases, with 9 bases lying between them. The CDR3 is made up of 13 amino acids. Germline assignment: CDR1 MNHEY and CDR2 SMNVEV (reference sequence). The CDR3 loop reads CASSFSRGETQYF. The DNA of the CDR3 is TGTGCCAGCAGTTTTTCTCGGGGAGAGACCCAGTACTTC.

This clone was observed a single time. The chain couples TRBV6-5 to TRBJ2-3; D is perhaps TRBD1 (5 bases). The CDR3 has 13 residues. The V end was cut by 5 bases, the J end by 6 bases, with 12 bases between. Germline-derived CDR1 and CDR2 are MNHEY and SVGAGI. The CDR3 sequence: CASSPGRYDTQYF. The DNA for the CDR3 is TGTGCCAGCAGTCCAGGGCGGTACGATACGCAGTATTTT.